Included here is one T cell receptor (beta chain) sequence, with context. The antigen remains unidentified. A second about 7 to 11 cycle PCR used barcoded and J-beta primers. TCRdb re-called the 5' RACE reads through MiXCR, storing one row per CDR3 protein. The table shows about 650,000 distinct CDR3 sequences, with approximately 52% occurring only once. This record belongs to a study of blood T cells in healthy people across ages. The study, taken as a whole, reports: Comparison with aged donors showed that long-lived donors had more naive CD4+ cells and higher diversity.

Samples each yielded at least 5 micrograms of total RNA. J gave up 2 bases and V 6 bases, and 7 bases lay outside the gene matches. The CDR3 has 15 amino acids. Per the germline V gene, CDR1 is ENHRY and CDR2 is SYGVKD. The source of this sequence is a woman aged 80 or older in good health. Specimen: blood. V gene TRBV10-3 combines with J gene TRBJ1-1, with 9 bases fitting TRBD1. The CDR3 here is CAISNEGQGNTEAFF. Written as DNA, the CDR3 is TGTGCCATCAGCAATGAGGGACAGGGCAACACTGAAGCTTTCTTT.